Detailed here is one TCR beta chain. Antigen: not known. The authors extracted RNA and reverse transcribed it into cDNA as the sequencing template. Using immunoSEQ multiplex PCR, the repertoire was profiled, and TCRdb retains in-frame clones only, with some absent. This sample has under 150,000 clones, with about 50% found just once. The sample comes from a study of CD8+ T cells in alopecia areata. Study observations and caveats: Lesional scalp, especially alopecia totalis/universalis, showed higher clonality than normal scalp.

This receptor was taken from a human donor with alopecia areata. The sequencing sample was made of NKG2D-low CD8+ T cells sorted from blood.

The CDR3 DNA reads TGCAGCGTTGAAGTCAATCCTAGCTCCGGGGAGCTGTTTTTT. Translation: CSVEVNPSSGELFF. This chain joins TRBV29-1 and TRBJ2-2; perhaps TRBD2 as D (5 bases). V gave up 1 base and J gave up 6 bases, with 12 bases separating them. The CDR3 runs 14 residues. The germline gives CDR1 SQVTM, CDR2 ANQGSEA.